What follows is one TCR beta chain and its context. The target antigen is unknown. This CDR3 has 16 amino acids. Between the trimmed V and J ends, which lost 3 bases and 0 bases, there was a span of 15 bases. In germline, CDR1 is MDHEN, CDR2 SYDVKM. The data belong to a study of post-analysis software for immune sequencing data. Study observations and caveats: By F measure, strong co-clustering occurred among samples prepared in the same batch. Compared with controls, patients had more of about 5 TRBV segments, including TRBV5-6, TRBV5-1 and TRBV20-1.

Unique molecular identifiers featured in each of the TCR beta cDNA libraries. Using its own MiXCR run on the PCR reads, TCRdb lists one record per CDR3 protein. The sample consists of around 500,000 distinct CDR3 sequences, about a third of them appearing once. The receptor's source is a girl between 2 and 17 years old with multiple sclerosis. The V call is TRBV28, the J call TRBJ2-7; no reliable D call. Sequencing used blood. CDR3 sequence reads: CASSFCSQIHSYEQYF. DNA for the CDR3: TGTGCCAGCAGTTTCTGCTCGCAGATCCACTCCTACGAGCAGTACTTC. Complete variable domain (other parts from reference TRBV28 and TRBJ2-7): DVKVTQSSRYLVKRTGEKVFLECVQDMDHENMFWYRQDPGLGLRLIYFSYDVKMKEKGDIPEGYSVSREKKERFSLILESASTNQTSMYLCASSFCSQIHSYEQYFGPGTRLTVT.